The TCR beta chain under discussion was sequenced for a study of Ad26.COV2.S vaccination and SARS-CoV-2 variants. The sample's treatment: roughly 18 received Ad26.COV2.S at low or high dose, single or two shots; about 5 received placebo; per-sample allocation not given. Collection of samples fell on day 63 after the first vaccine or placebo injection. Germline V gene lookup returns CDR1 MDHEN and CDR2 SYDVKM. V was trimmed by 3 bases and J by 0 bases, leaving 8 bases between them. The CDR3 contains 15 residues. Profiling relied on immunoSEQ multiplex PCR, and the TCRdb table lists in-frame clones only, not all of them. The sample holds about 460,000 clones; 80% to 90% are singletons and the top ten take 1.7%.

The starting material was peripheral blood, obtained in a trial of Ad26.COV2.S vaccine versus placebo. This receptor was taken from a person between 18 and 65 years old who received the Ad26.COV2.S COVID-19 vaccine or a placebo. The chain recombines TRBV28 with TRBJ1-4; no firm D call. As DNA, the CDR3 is TGTGCCAGCAGTTTTCGTCGAGCAACTAATGAAAAACTGTTTTTT. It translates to CASSFRRATNEKLFF. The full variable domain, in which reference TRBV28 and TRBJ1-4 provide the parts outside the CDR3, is DVKVTQSSRYLVKRTGEKVFLECVQDMDHENMFWYRQDPGLGLRLIYFSYDVKMKEKGDIPEGYSVSREKKERFSLILESASTNQTSMYLCASSFRRATNEKLFFGSGTQLSVL.